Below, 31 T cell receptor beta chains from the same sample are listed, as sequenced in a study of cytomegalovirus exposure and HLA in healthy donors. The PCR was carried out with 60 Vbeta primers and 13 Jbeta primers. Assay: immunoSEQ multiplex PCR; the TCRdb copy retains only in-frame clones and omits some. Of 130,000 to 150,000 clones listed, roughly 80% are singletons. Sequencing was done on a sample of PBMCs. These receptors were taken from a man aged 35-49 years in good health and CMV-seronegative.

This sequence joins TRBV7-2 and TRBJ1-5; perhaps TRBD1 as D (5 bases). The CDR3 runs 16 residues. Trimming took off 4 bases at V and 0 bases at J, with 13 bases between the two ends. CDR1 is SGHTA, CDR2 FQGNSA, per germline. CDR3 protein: CASSSVSTVSNQPQHF. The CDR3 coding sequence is TGTGCCAGCAGCTCCGTATCGACAGTTAGCAATCAGCCCCAGCATTTT.

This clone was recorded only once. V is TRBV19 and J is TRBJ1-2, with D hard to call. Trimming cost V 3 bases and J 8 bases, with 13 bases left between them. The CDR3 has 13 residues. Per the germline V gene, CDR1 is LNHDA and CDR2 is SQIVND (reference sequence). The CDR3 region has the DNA TGTGCCAGTAGTATCCCACAAATCAAAGGCTACACCTTC. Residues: CASSIPQIKGYTF.

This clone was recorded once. CDR3 in amino acids: CASSVGTGTTDTQYF. The CDR3 DNA reads TGTGCCAGCAGCGTCGGGACAGGGACCACAGATACGCAGTATTTT. The V call is TRBV9, the J call TRBJ2-3; 9 bases fit TRBD1. Germline CDR1 SGDLS, CDR2 YYNGEE. Trimming at V came to 2 bases and at J to 2 bases, leaving 3 bases not matched to a gene. The CDR3 length is 15 residues. Drawing the rest from reference TRBV9 and TRBJ2-3, the complete variable domain is DSGVTQTPKHLITATGQRVTLRCSPRSGDLSVYWYQQSLDQGLQFLIQYYNGEERAKGNILERFSAQQFPDLHSELNLSSLELGDSALYFCASSVGTGTTDTQYFGPGTRLTVL.

The CDR3 DNA is TGTGCCAGCAGCCCCCAAGCCCCACTAGCGCTGGGAGAAAATGAGCAGTTCTTC. Its translation is CASSPQAPLALGENEQFF. The chain carries TRBV7-9 and TRBJ2-1; 7 bases agree with TRBD2. The CDR3 spans 18 residues. Unmatched junction bases numbered 20, after V lost 5 bases and J lost 7 bases. Per the germline V gene, CDR1 is SEHNR and CDR2 is FQNEAQ (reference sequence).

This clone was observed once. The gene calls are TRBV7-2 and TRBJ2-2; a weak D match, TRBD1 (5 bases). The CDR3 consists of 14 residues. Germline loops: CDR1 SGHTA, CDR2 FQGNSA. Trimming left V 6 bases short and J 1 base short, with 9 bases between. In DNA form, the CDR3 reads TGTGCCAGCAGGTTTCAGGGGAACACCGGGGAGCTGTTTTTT. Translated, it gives CASRFQGNTGELFF.

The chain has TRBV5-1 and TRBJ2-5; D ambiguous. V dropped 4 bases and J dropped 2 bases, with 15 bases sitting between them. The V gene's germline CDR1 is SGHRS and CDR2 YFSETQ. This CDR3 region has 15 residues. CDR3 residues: CASSPRLRTQETQYF. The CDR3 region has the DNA TGCGCCAGCAGCCCCAGGCTCCGAACACAAGAGACCCAGTACTTC.

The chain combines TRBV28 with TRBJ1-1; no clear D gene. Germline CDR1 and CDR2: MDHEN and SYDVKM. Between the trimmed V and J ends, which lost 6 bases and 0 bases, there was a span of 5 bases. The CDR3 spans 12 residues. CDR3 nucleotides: TGTGCCAGCAGCTCTATGAACACTGAAGCTTTCTTT. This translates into CASSSMNTEAFF.

The CDR3 region has the DNA TGTGCCAGCAGTCCCCGGACAGGGCCAGATACGCAGTATTTT. It yields the protein CASSPRTGPDTQYF. The chain couples TRBV6-6 to TRBJ2-3; the match to TRBD1 covers 8 bases. CDR1 and CDR2 from the germline V gene are MNHNY and SVGAGI (reference sequence). J gave up 4 bases and V 5 bases, and 5 bases lay outside the gene matches. The CDR3 extends over 14 amino acids.

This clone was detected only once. CDR3 sequence: CASSFYLRPGRKTQYF. The CDR3 DNA reads TGTGCCAGCAGCTTTTACCTTAGACCGGGAAGAAAGACCCAGTACTTC. V usage is TRBV7-9 and J usage is TRBJ2-5; D is possibly TRBD2 (5 bases). Per the germline V gene, CDR1 is SEHNR and CDR2 is FQNEAQ (reference sequence). Trimming shortened V by 3 bases and J by 6 bases, and 20 bases separated the two germline ends. This CDR3 has 16 amino acids.

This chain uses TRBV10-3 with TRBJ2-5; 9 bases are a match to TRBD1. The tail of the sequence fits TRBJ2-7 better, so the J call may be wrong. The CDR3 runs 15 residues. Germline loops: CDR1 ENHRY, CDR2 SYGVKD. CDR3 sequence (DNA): TGTGCCATCAGTTCCCTGGGGACAGGGTCCTACGAGCAGTACTTC. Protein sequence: CAISSLGTGSYEQYF.

CDR3 protein: CASSLGLAGTGELFF. DNA for the CDR3: TGTGCCAGCAGCTTGGGACTAGCGGGCACCGGGGAGCTGTTTTTT. V gene TRBV5-4 combines with J gene TRBJ2-2, with TRBD2 identical over 10 bases. The germline CDR1 and CDR2 sequences are SGHNT and YYREEE (reference sequence). This CDR3 comprises 15 residues. V was clipped by 0 bases and J by 4 bases; unmatched bases: 0.

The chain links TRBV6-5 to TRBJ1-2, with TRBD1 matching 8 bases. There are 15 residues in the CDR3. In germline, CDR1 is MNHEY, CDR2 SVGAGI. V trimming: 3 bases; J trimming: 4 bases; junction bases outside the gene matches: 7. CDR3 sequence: CASSYLAQGGYGYTF. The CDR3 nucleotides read TGTGCCAGCAGTTATTTGGCACAGGGGGGCTATGGCTACACCTTC.

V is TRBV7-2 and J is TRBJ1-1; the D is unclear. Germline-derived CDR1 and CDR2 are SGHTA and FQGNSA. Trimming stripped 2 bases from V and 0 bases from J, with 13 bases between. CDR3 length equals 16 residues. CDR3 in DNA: TGTGCCAGCAGCTTATCCCCCTCTATACTGAACACTGAAGCTTTCTTT. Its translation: CASSLSPSILNTEAFF.

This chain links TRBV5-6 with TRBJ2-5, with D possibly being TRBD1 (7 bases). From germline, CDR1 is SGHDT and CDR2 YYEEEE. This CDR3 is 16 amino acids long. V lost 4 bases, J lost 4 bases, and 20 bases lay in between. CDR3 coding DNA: TGTGCCAGCAGCCTCAACCCGACAGGGACTGGAGAGACCCAGTACTTC. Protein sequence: CASSLNPTGTGETQYF.

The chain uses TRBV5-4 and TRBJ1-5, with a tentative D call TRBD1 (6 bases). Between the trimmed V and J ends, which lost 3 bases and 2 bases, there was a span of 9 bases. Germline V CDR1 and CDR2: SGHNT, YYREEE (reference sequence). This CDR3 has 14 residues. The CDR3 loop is CASSSGVGNQPQHF. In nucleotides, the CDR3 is TGTGCCAGCAGCTCAGGGGTTGGCAATCAGCCCCAGCATTTT.

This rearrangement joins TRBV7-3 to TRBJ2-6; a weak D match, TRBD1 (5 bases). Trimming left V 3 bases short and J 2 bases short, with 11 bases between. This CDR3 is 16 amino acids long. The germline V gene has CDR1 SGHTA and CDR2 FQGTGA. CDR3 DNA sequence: TGTGCCAGCAGCTTGTTCCAGGGCGCTGGGGCCAACGTCCTGACTTTC. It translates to CASSLFQGAGANVLTF.

CDR3 sequence: CASGSGTNSGNTIYF. For the CDR3, the DNA is TGTGCTAGTGGTTCAGGGACTAACTCTGGAAACACCATATATTTT. The chain joins TRBV12-5 to TRBJ1-3; TRBD1 might be the D (5 bases). The ends were cut back, 4 bases at V and 0 bases at J, with 10 bases in the middle. The CDR3 covers 15 residues. Germline V gives CDR1 LGHNT, CDR2 FRNRAP.

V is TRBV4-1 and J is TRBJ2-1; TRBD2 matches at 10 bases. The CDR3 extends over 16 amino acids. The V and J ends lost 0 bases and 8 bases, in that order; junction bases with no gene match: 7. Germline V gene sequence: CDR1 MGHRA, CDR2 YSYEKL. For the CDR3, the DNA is TGCGCCAGCAGCCAAGATCTGGCTAGCGGGGGAGATGAGCAGTTCTTC. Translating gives CASSQDLASGGDEQFF.

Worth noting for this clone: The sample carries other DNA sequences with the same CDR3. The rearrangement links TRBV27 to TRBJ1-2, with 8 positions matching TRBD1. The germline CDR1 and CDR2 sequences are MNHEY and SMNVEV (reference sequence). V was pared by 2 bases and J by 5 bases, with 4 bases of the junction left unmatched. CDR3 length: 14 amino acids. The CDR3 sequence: CASSLQGANYGYTF. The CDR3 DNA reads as TGTGCCAGCAGTTTACAGGGGGCAAATTATGGCTACACCTTC.

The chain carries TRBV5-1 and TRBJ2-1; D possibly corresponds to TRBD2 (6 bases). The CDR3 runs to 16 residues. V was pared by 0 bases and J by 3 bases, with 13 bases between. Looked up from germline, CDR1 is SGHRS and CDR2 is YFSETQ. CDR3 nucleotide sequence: TGCGCCAGCAGCTTGGACGGGAGCTATAACTACAATGAGCAGTTCTTC. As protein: CASSLDGSYNYNEQFF. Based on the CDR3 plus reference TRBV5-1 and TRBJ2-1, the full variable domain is KAGVTQTPRYLIKTRGQQVTLSCSPISGHRSVSWYQQTPGQGLQFLFEYFSETQRNKGNFPGRFSGRQFSNSRSEMNVSTLELGDSALYLCASSLDGSYNYNEQFFGPGTRLTVL.

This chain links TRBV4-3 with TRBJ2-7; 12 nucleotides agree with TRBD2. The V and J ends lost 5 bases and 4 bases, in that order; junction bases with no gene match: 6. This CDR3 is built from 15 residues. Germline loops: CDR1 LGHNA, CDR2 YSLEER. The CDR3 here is CASSRWTSGDYEQYF. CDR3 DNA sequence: TGCGCCAGCAGCAGATGGACTAGCGGGGATTACGAGCAGTACTTC.

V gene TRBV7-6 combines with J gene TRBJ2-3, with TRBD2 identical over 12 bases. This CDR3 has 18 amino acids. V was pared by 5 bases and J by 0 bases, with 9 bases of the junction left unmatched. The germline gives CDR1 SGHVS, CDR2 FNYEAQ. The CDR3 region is CASSPMTSGGASTDTQYF. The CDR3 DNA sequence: TGTGCCAGCAGCCCTATGACTAGCGGGGGAGCTAGCACAGATACGCAGTATTTT.

The CDR3 spells CSVDAGTGQPQHF. For the CDR3, the DNA is TGCAGCGTTGATGCGGGGACAGGCCAGCCCCAGCATTTT. This sequence joins TRBV29-1 and TRBJ1-5; 8 nucleotides match TRBD1. There are 13 residues in the CDR3. The germline V gene has CDR1 SQVTM and CDR2 ANQGSEA. J gave up 7 bases and V 3 bases, and 5 bases lay outside the gene matches.

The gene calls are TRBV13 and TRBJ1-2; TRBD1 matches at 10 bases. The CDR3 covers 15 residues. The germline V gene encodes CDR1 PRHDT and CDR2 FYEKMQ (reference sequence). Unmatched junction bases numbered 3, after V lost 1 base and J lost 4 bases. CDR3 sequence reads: CASSLEDRGGYGYTF. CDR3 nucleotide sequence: TGTGCCAGCAGCTTAGAGGACAGGGGGGGCTATGGCTACACCTTC. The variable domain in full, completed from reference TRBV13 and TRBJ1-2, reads AAGVIQSPRHLIKEKRETATLKCYPIPRHDTVYWYQQGPGQDPQFLISFYEKMQSDKGSIPDRFSAQQFSDYHSELNMSSLELGDSALYFCASSLEDRGGYGYTFGSGTRLTVV.

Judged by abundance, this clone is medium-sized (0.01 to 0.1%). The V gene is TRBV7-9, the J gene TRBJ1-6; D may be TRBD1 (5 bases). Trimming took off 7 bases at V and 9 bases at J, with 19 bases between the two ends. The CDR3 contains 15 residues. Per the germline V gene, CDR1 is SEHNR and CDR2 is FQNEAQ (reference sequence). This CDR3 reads CASTQGGVSASPLHF. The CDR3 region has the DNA TGTGCCAGCACCCAGGGAGGGGTGTCCGCTTCACCCCTCCACTTT.

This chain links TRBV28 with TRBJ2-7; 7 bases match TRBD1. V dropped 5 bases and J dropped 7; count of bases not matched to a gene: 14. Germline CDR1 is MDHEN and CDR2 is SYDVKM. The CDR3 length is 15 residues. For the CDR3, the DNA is TGTGCCAGCAGTCCCCAGGGACAGCCCCTTCTTGAGCAGTACTTC. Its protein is CASSPQGQPLLEQYF.

CDR3 in DNA: TGTGCCAGCAGTGGGTTAGTACGGGATGAGCAGTTCTTC. It translates to CASSGLVRDEQFF. The gene calls are TRBV27 and TRBJ2-1; D ambiguous. The CDR3 spans 13 residues. The germline V gene encodes CDR1 MNHEY and CDR2 SMNVEV (reference sequence). V lost 5 bases, J lost 8 bases, and 13 bases lay in between.

The CDR3 nucleotides read TGTGCCAGCAGCGTAGCGGCAGGTGTCGACGAGCAGTACTTC. Translating it yields CASSVAAGVDEQYF. The chain has TRBV9 and TRBJ2-7; D not certain. Germline lookup yields CDR1 SGDLS and CDR2 YYNGEE. V lost 0 bases, J lost 5 bases, and 12 bases lay in between. The CDR3 sequence is 14 residues long.

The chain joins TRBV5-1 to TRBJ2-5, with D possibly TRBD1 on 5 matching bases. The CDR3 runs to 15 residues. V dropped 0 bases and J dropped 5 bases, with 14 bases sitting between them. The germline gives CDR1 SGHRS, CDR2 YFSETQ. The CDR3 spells CASSLAGPKGETQYF. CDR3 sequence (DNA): TGCGCCAGCAGCTTGGCGGGCCCTAAGGGGGAGACCCAGTACTTC.

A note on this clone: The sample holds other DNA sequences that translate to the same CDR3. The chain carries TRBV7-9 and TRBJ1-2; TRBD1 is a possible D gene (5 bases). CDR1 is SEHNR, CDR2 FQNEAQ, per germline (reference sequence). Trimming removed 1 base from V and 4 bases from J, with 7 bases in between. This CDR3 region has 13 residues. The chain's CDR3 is CASSLVQGYGYTF. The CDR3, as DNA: TGTGCCAGCAGCTTAGTGCAGGGCTATGGCTACACCTTC. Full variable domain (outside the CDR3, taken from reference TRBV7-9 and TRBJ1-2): DTGVSQNPRHKITKRGQNVTFRCDPISEHNRLYWYRQTLGQGPEFLTYFQNEAQLEKSRLLSDRFSAERPKGSFSTLEIQRTEQGDSAMYLCASSLVQGYGYTFGSGTRLTVV.

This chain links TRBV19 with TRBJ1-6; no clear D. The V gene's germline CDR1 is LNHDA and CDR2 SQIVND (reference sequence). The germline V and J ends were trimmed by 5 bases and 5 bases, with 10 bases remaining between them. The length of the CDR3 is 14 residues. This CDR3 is CASSSGQNNSPLHF. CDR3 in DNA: TGTGCCAGTAGTTCGGGTCAGAATAATTCACCCCTCCACTTT.